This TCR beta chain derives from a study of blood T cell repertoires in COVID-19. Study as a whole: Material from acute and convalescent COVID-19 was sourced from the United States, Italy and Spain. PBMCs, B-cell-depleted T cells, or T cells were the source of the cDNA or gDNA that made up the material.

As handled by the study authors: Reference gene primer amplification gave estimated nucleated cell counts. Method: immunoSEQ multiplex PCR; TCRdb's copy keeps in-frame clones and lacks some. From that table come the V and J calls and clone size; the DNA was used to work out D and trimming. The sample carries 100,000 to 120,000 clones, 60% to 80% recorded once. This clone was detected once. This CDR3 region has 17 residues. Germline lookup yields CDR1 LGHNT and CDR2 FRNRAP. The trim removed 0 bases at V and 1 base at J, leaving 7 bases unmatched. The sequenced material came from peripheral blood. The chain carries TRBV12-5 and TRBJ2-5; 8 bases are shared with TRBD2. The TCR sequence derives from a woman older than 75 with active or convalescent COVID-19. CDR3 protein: CASGLVHLAGIQETQYF. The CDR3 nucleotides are TGTGCTAGTGGTTTGGTACACCTAGCGGGCATCCAAGAGACCCAGTACTTC.